This TCR beta chain comes out of a study of blood T cell repertoires in COVID-19. The table came from immunoSEQ multiplex PCR; TCRdb's copy has only in-frame clones and leaves some out. Counted here are approximately 150,000 clones, 85% to 90% occurring once; the ten biggest clones make up approximately 2%. The V end lost 8 bases, the J end lost 0 bases, and 14 bases lay between the germline ends. Germline CDR1 is MNHEY and CDR2 is SVGAGI. The CDR3 loop spans 14 amino acids. The clonotype was recovered from a man aged 65 to 79 with active COVID-19. J is TRBJ2-7 and V is TRBV6-5; a possible D gene is TRBD1 (6 bases). The source material was peripheral blood. This CDR3 is CASLGWDTSYEQYF. CDR3 DNA sequence: TGTGCCAGCCTTGGATGGGACACCTCCTACGAGCAGTACTTC.